This T cell receptor beta chain originates from a study of blood T cell repertoires in COVID-19 (dated by TCRdb to 2018 to 2021). About the full investigation: Samples covering the acute and convalescent phases of COVID-19 were provided by collaborators in the United States, Italy and Spain. The material from the prospective study consisted of cDNA or gDNA derived from T cells, B-cell-depleted T cells, or PBMCs. Deeply sampled blood TCRbeta repertoires from subjects exposed to, actively infected with, or recovered from COVID-19 were included in the dataset. The repertoires were made available in a free public database intended to serve as a resource for research on the immune response to SARS-CoV-2. Samples were obtained from the ongoing ImmuneRACE study (first 160 participants) and from 1,254 subjects provided by 6 global collaborators. The sample metadata nearly always contained a de-identified subject ID, COVID-19 status, age in years and sex. Where available, HLA class I and class II types were obtained from metadata supplied by the sample provider rather than from assay-based typing.

TCRbeta CDR3 regions were amplified from genomic DNA by means of the immunoSEQ Assay, a bias-controlled multiplex PCR. The authors' analysis ran thus. Within the assay, amplification of reference gene primers was used to estimate how many nucleated cells each sample contained. To quantify the absolute abundance of each unique TCRbeta CDR3 rearrangement, sequence reads were collapsed and filtered. Productive Simpson clonality was computed per sample as the square root of Simpson's diversity index over productive rearrangements. In its TCRdb copy, this immuneACCESS table keeps in-frame sequences only and misses some clones. Where compared with another copy, unresolved V genes explain less than half of these, and the others have no known cause. V and J calls and clone size come straight from that table; D and trimming were deduced from the DNA. The sample includes tens of thousands of clones, with approximately 91% observed a single time. The top ten constitute around an eighth of the sample.

As to this clone: This clone's antigen is unknown. Base-call qualities are not available, and no considerably larger clone is one nucleotide away.

The germline V gene gives CDR1 as MNHEY and CDR2 as SVGAGI. V is trimmed back by 6 bases and J by 1 base, and the junction contains 5 bases that no gene match accounts for. Taken from cysteine to phenylalanine, the CDR3 has 15 residues. Only the CDR3 portion is preserved as DNA: 45 bases, with reading frame beginning at the first base. Collaborating institutions collected whole blood in K2EDTA tubes following their own protocols. Collaborator samples were shipped for TCRbeta analysis as frozen whole blood, isolated PBMCs, or DNA extracted from either sample type. General findings and caveats noted by the study authors: The quantity of clinical and demographic metadata differed by source and by participant and was supplied without curation.

The sequencing sample was made of peripheral blood. The TCR sequence derives from a woman aged 60 to 75 with active COVID-19. This sequence uses TRBV6-5 and TRBJ1-5; 8 junctional bases match TRBD1. The DNA sequence is TGTGCCAGCAGATCAGGGGGCAGCAGCAATCAGCCCCAGCATTTT. Its protein product is CASRSGGSSNQPQHF.